This T cell receptor beta chain was obtained from a study of blood T cell repertoires in COVID-19. This clone has more than one count but fewer than ten. V shed 6 bases, J shed 5 bases, and the junction held 1 base outside the gene matches. CDR1 and CDR2 (germline): MNHEY, SVGAGI. This CDR3 region has 12 residues. Sequencing used immunoSEQ multiplex PCR; TCRdb keeps in-frame clones, though not all of them. Here the sample spans about 91,000 clones, around 80% being singletons. The receptor was isolated from a man aged 45-65 years with active or convalescent COVID-19. This chain joins TRBV6-5 and TRBJ2-5; TRBD1 matches at 9 bases. Source material: peripheral blood. The CDR3 loop reads CASRQGAETQYF. DNA for the CDR3: TGTGCCAGCAGACAGGGGGCTGAGACCCAGTACTTC.